The 15 T cell receptor beta chains below all came from one sample that was sequenced in a study of blood T cell repertoires in COVID-19. Profiled with immunoSEQ multiplex PCR; TCRdb holds only in-frame clones, not every one. This table holds fewer than 200,000 clones, less than 85% found once. The sample was PBMCs or T cells enriched from blood (not recorded which). All receptors derive from a woman in her fifties or sixties who had recovered from COVID-19.

The gene calls are TRBV7-2 and TRBJ2-3, with 11 bases matching TRBD2. The trim removed 2 bases at V and 7 bases at J, leaving 14 bases unmatched. CDR3 length equals 18 residues. Germline V lookup: CDR1 SGHTA, CDR2 FQGNSA. In DNA form, the CDR3 reads TGTGCCAGCAGCTTAAAAGCCGGAATTAGCGGGGGGGCATATACGCAGTATTTT. Translation gives CASSLKAGISGGAYTQYF. Variable domain in full (rest from reference TRBV7-2 and TRBJ2-3): GAGVSQSPSNKVTEKGKDVELRCDPISGHTALYWYRQSLGQGLEFLIYFQGNSAPDKSGLPSDRFSAERTGGSVSTLTIQRTQQEDSAVYLCASSLKAGISGGAYTQYFGPGTRLTVL.

This clone was observed a handful of times. The genes are TRBV28 and TRBJ1-4; D is uncertain. Per the germline V gene, CDR1 is MDHEN and CDR2 is SYDVKM. V lost 6 bases and J 3 bases, leaving 20 bases between the germline ends. The length of the CDR3 is 17 residues. The CDR3 sequence is CASRHEAGGVPNEKLFF. CDR3 coding DNA: TGTGCCAGCAGACACGAGGCTGGAGGAGTTCCTAATGAAAAACTGTTTTTT.

This clone was seen a single time. The chain employs TRBV11-3 and TRBJ2-5; 7 positions match TRBD2. The V gene end was trimmed by 3 bases and the J gene end by 9 bases; junction bases not matched to a gene: 7. The germline V gene encodes CDR1 SGHNT and CDR2 YENEEA. CDR3 length equals 13 residues. In DNA, the CDR3 is TGTGCCAGCAGCTTTTCGAAGCTAGCGGCCCAGTACTTC. This sequence encodes CASSFSKLAAQYF.

The chain links TRBV6-5 to TRBJ2-7; 9 nucleotides agree with TRBD2. The CDR3 spans 14 residues. CDR1 and CDR2 from the germline V gene are MNHEY and SVGAGI. Germline trimming cut 6 bases from V and 2 bases from J; bases unmatched to any gene: 5. The CDR3 nucleotides are TGTGCCAGCAGGAGACTAGCGGCGGCCTACGAGCAGTACGTC. Amino acids: CASRRLAAAYEQYV.

The chain employs TRBV27 and TRBJ1-5; the D is unclear. CDR1 and CDR2 from the germline V gene are MNHEY and SMNVEV (reference sequence). The CDR3 length is 13 residues. Trimming took 8 bases from V and 8 from J, leaving 16 bases between them. The CDR3 DNA reads as TGTGCCAGCTCGTCCGGGGTTGGGGAGCCCCAGCATTTT. This encodes CASSSGVGEPQHF.

The V call is TRBV7-3, the J call TRBJ1-1; D not resolved. Per germline, CDR1 SGHTA and CDR2 FQGTGA. The CDR3 spans 13 residues. The ends were cut back, 1 base at V and 5 bases at J, with 8 bases in the middle. CDR3: CASSLMQYTEAFF. The CDR3 bases are TGTGCCAGCAGCTTAATGCAGTATACTGAAGCTTTCTTT.

The V call is TRBV14, the J call TRBJ1-2; no firm D call. The CDR3 is 13 amino acids. The ends were cut back, 4 bases at V and 6 bases at J, with 12 bases in the middle. Germline V gene data show CDR1 as SGHDN and CDR2 as FVKESK. In DNA form, the CDR3 reads TGTGCCAGCAGCCTCCGGTCTGTCGATGGCTACACCTTC. Translated, it gives CASSLRSVDGYTF.

This chain uses TRBV10-3 with TRBJ1-1, with 8 positions matching TRBD1. Germline-derived CDR1 and CDR2 are ENHRY and SYGVKD. V shed 9 bases and J 5 bases; nucleotides not matched to a gene: 5. The CDR3 extends over 12 amino acids. In nucleotides, the CDR3 is TGTGCCATTGGACAGGGTGGAACTGAAGCTTTCTTT. As protein: CAIGQGGTEAFF.

Comments on this clone: This sample includes further DNA sequences coding for the same CDR3. The rearrangement links TRBV27 to TRBJ1-6; 7 positions agree with TRBD1. Germline CDR1 is MNHEY and CDR2 is SMNVEV (reference sequence). The CDR3 length is 16 residues. V shed 7 bases and J 7 bases; nucleotides not matched to a gene: 13. The CDR3: CASTTGVGVRNSPLHF. The DNA for the CDR3 is TGTGCCAGCACCACAGGGGTAGGGGTACGGAATTCACCCCTCCACTTT.

The rearrangement uses TRBV28 and TRBJ1-5, with 8 bases aligning to TRBD1. From germline, CDR1 is MDHEN and CDR2 SYDVKM. The CDR3 consists of 14 residues. J lost 5 bases, V lost 5 bases, and 5 bases had no gene match. This CDR3 reads CASSPGGGDQPQHF. The DNA for the CDR3 is TGTGCCAGCAGTCCAGGGGGCGGCGATCAGCCCCAGCATTTT.

The chain couples TRBV20-1 to TRBJ2-7; 9 nucleotides match TRBD1. This CDR3 has 15 amino acids. Germline CDR1 reads DFQATT; CDR2 reads SNEGSKA (reference sequence). Trimming cost V 3 bases and J 4 bases; bases outside gene matches: 10. DNA of the CDR3: TGCAGTGCTAGTCTCCCAACAGGGGGCCGGTACGAGCAGTACGTC. Amino acids: CSASLPTGGRYEQYV.

The chain combines TRBV7-6 with TRBJ1-1; no firm D call. Trimming took 1 base from V and 9 from J, leaving 12 bases between them. Germline-derived CDR1 and CDR2 are SGHVS and FNYEAQ. CDR3 length: 13 amino acids. The CDR3 protein is CASSLELAEKAFF. The CDR3, as DNA: TGTGCCAGCAGCTTAGAGCTTGCGGAGAAAGCTTTCTTT.

This clone was seen a single time. The rearrangement links TRBV5-1 to TRBJ2-7; 8 bases are a match to TRBD1. The germline gives CDR1 SGHRS, CDR2 YFSETQ. Trimming cost V 0 bases and J 5 bases; bases outside gene matches: 7. This CDR3 region has 15 residues. The CDR3 region is CASSLGSGGLDEQYV. For the CDR3, the DNA is TGCGCCAGCAGCTTGGGATCAGGGGGCCTCGACGAGCAGTACGTC.

The chain joins TRBV19 to TRBJ1-2, with 12 bases lining up with TRBD1. This CDR3 has 15 residues. Trimming took 3 bases from V and 8 from J; bases not matched to a gene: 7. CDR1 is LNHDA and CDR2 is SQIVND in the germline V gene (reference sequence). The CDR3 DNA sequence: TGTGCCAGTAGTATCCCGGGACAGGGGGCCGGCGGCTACACCTTC. This translates into CASSIPGQGAGGYTF.

V and J are TRBV19 and TRBJ2-5; D ambiguous. Germline lookup yields CDR1 LNHDA and CDR2 SQIVND (reference sequence). The CDR3 has 13 residues. V dropped 5 bases and J dropped 5 bases, with 12 bases sitting between them. CDR3 bases: TGTGCCAGTAGTGGGTCCTCCGGGGAGACCCAGTACTTC. It specifies CASSGSSGETQYF.